Below, 27 T cell receptor beta chains from the same sample are listed, as sequenced in a study of CD8 T cells in Susac syndrome. RNA totalling roughly 0.5 to 1 ug underwent reverse transcription with random hexamers. From the immunoSEQ multiplex PCR reads, TCRdb called clonotypes with MiXCR, one entry per CDR3 protein. The sample records approximately 150,000 distinct CDR3 sequences, roughly 95% being singletons. The sample was CD4+ T cells from PBMCs. The receptors derive from a human donor in good health.

The CDR3 coding sequence is TGTGCCAGCAGCCCCGGGCCGGCTGCGGGCCAAGAGACCCAGTACTTC. This translates into CASSPGPAAGQETQYF. The V and J genes are TRBV14 and TRBJ2-5; TRBD2 might be the D (5 bases). Germline values: CDR1 SGHDN, CDR2 FVKESK. The CDR3 sequence is 16 residues long. V was cut by 4 bases and J by 1 base, with 16 bases left in between.

J is TRBJ2-2 and V is TRBV5-1; no firm D call. This CDR3 is built from 15 residues. Trimming cost V 1 base and J 0 bases, with 7 bases left between them. From germline, CDR1 is SGHRS and CDR2 YFSETQ. The CDR3 region has the DNA TGCGCCAGCAGCTTGAGTCTTGCGAACACCGGGGAGCTGTTTTTT. Its protein is CASSLSLANTGELFF.

This clonotype turned up a few times. The DNA of the CDR3 is TGTGCCAGCAGCTTGGGAGCGGGGGGGAATGAGCAGTTCTTC. As protein: CASSLGAGGNEQFF. The V and J genes are TRBV5-4 and TRBJ2-1; 10 bases agree with TRBD2. CDR3 length equals 14 residues. The germline V gene has CDR1 SGHNT and CDR2 YYREEE (reference sequence). The V gene end was trimmed by 0 bases and the J gene end by 7 bases; junction bases not matched to a gene: 1.

The chain has TRBV6-4 and TRBJ2-1; D is unclear. This CDR3 spans 11 amino acids. Trimming took off 6 bases at V and 8 bases at J, with 8 bases between the two ends. Germline V lookup: CDR1 MRHNA, CDR2 SNTAGT. The CDR3 coding sequence is TGTGCCAGCAGCAGCGCCGATGAGCAGTTCTTC. Translating gives CASSSADEQFF.

The V and J genes are TRBV7-3 and TRBJ2-7; 9 positions match TRBD1. This CDR3 is built from 13 residues. V gave up 5 bases and J gave up 3 bases; unmatched junction bases: 2. Germline CDR1 reads SGHTA; CDR2 reads FQGTGA. In DNA, the CDR3 is TGTGCCAGCAGCCCGACAGGGGGCTACGAGCAGTACTTC. This translates into CASSPTGGYEQYF.

The chain joins TRBV9 to TRBJ2-1; no clear D. Trimming removed 3 bases from V and 1 base from J, with 8 bases in between. CDR1 and CDR2 from the germline V gene are SGDLS and YYNGEE. This CDR3 comprises 14 residues. The CDR3 protein is CASSEGGSYNEQFF. In DNA, the CDR3 is TGTGCCAGCAGCGAAGGTGGATCCTACAATGAGCAGTTCTTC. Full variable domain (missing parts from reference TRBV9 and TRBJ2-1): DSGVTQTPKHLITATGQRVTLRCSPRSGDLSVYWYQQSLDQGLQFLIQYYNGEERAKGNILERFSAQQFPDLHSELNLSSLELGDSALYFCASSEGGSYNEQFFGPGTRLTVL.

The chain carries TRBV7-2 and TRBJ2-6; 9 bases agree with TRBD1. Looked up from germline, CDR1 is SGHTA and CDR2 is FQGNSA. V was pared by 6 bases and J by 0 bases, with 3 bases of the junction left unmatched. This CDR3 contains 16 residues. The CDR3 region has the DNA TGTGCCAGCAGGGGGACAGGGAGCTCTGGGGCCAACGTCCTGACTTTC. This translates into CASRGTGSSGANVLTF.

V gene TRBV12-3 or TRBV12-4 combines with J gene TRBJ2-3; 8 bases match TRBD1. This CDR3 has 12 amino acids. The ends lost 10 bases at V and 4 bases at J; junction bases unmatched: 4. Written as DNA, the CDR3 is TGTGCCACCAGGGGGCTGGCAGATACGCAGTATTTT. As protein: CATRGLADTQYF.

The CDR3 DNA reads TGTGCCAGCAGTTACTCCCCGGGACAGGCTTTGTATTTT. Protein: CASSYSPGQALYF. V and J are TRBV6-5 and TRBJ2-3, with 8 bases lining up with TRBD1. The J segment lost 14 bases and the V segment lost 0 bases, leaving 7 bases of the junction unmatched. The CDR3 loop spans 13 amino acids. Germline loops: CDR1 MNHEY, CDR2 SVGAGI.

The chain links TRBV2 to TRBJ2-7; weak D call: TRBD2 (6 bases). The CDR3 runs to 14 residues. V was shortened by 6 bases and J by 0 bases, with 12 bases between the two germline ends. The germline V gene has CDR1 SNHLY and CDR2 FYNNEI. The CDR3 region is CASSRDSYSYEQYF. CDR3 nucleotide sequence: TGTGCCAGCAGCCGGGACTCTTACTCCTACGAGCAGTACTTC.

This sequence joins TRBV12-3 or TRBV12-4 and TRBJ1-5; D is ambiguous. Trimming shortened V by 2 bases and J by 6 bases, and 5 bases separated the two germline ends. The CDR3 length is 12 residues. This chain's CDR3 is CASSLQAQPQHF. CDR3 DNA: TGTGCCAGCAGTTTACAGGCTCAGCCCCAGCATTTT.

V usage is TRBV18 and J usage is TRBJ2-7, with D uncertain. With 6 bases removed from V and 5 bases from J, the gap between germline ends came to 14 bases. The CDR3 spans 13 residues. Germline values: CDR1 KGHSH, CDR2 LQKENI. The CDR3 DNA is TGTGCCAGCTCGCCATGGAGTAATCACGAGCAGTACTTC. It yields the protein CASSPWSNHEQYF.

V gene TRBV30 combines with J gene TRBJ1-2; no clear D gene. The CDR3 extends over 12 amino acids. Looked up from germline, CDR1 is GTSNPN and CDR2 is SVGIG (reference sequence). Trimming took 2 bases from V and 7 from J, leaving 11 bases between them. The CDR3 loop reads CAWSSSIGGYTF. The CDR3, as DNA: TGTGCCTGGAGTTCCTCTATCGGTGGCTACACCTTC.

The rearrangement joins TRBV12-3 or TRBV12-4 to TRBJ1-1; no clear D. The length of the CDR3 is 12 residues. V gave up 4 bases and J gave up 7 bases, with 10 bases separating them. The CDR3, as DNA: TGTGCCAGCAGTTCCTTGTATCATGAAGCTTTCTTT. Translated, it gives CASSSLYHEAFF.

The V and J genes are TRBV7-2 and TRBJ2-7, with a weak D call TRBD1 (5 bases). CDR1 and CDR2 from the germline V gene are SGHTA and FQGNSA. Trimming pared 3 bases from V and 2 bases from J, leaving 14 bases between. The CDR3 extends over 15 amino acids. CDR3 DNA sequence: TGTGCCAGCAGCTTTCGACAGAGTCTGACCTACGAGCAGTACTTC. Its translation is CASSFRQSLTYEQYF.

The rearrangement links TRBV28 to TRBJ1-5; D remains unclear. V shed 2 bases and J shed 0 bases, with 8 bases lying between them. This CDR3 contains 15 residues. From germline, CDR1 is MDHEN and CDR2 SYDVKM. CDR3 DNA sequence: TGTGCCAGCAGTTTACTACAGTATAGCAATCAGCCCCAGCATTTT. Residues: CASSLLQYSNQPQHF. The variable domain in full, completed from reference TRBV28 and TRBJ1-5, reads DVKVTQSSRYLVKRTGEKVFLECVQDMDHENMFWYRQDPGLGLRLIYFSYDVKMKEKGDIPEGYSVSREKKERFSLILESASTNQTSMYLCASSLLQYSNQPQHFGDGTRLSIL.

CDR3 coding DNA: TGTGCCAGCAGAACCCCGGGGGCGAGGACGGCTTTCTTT. It encodes CASRTPGARTAFF. The chain has TRBV6-6 and TRBJ1-1; possible D gene TRBD1, 6 bases. V lost 6 bases and J lost 11, with 19 bases in between. The CDR3 has 13 amino acids. Germline V lookup: CDR1 MNHNY, CDR2 SVGAGI (reference sequence).

The CDR3 DNA sequence: TGCAGCGTTGGGACTGACTGGTACCAAGAGACCCAGTACTTC. Translation: CSVGTDWYQETQYF. V is TRBV29-1 and J is TRBJ2-5, with D perhaps TRBD2 (5 bases). V lost 4 bases to trimming and J lost 0 bases, with 12 bases between them. CDR1 and CDR2 (germline): SQVTM, ANQGSEA. The CDR3 runs to 14 residues.

V and J are TRBV6-5 and TRBJ1-2; TRBD1 aligns across 7 bases. There are 13 residues in the CDR3. V lost 6 bases and J lost 4; bases outside the gene matches: 5. Germline V gives CDR1 MNHEY, CDR2 SVGAGI. The CDR3 DNA is TGTGCCAGCAGCAACGGACAGGTCTATGGCTACACCTTC. Protein: CASSNGQVYGYTF.

The CDR3 bases are TGTGCCAGCAGCCAAGGTGACAGGGGGAAATACACTGAAGCTTTCTTT. Its translation: CASSQGDRGKYTEAFF. This sequence joins TRBV14 and TRBJ1-1; TRBD1 aligns across 9 bases. Germline values: CDR1 SGHDN, CDR2 FVKESK. V lost 1 base to trimming and J lost 3 bases; unmatched junction nucleotides: 6. The CDR3 consists of 16 residues.

The rearrangement uses TRBV2 and TRBJ1-5; D gene unclear. Trimming left V 8 bases short and J 4 bases short, with 12 bases between. CDR1 is SNHLY, CDR2 FYNNEI, per germline. This CDR3 comprises 13 residues. The DNA for the CDR3 is TGTGCCAGCGGTGCGACGGGGAATCAGCCCCAGCATTTT. It specifies CASGATGNQPQHF.

The chain employs TRBV5-1 and TRBJ1-4; D unclear. This CDR3 is built from 14 residues. Germline CDR1 is SGHRS and CDR2 is YFSETQ. Between the trimmed V and J ends, which lost 4 bases and 5 bases, there was a span of 12 bases. CDR3 amino acids: CASSGGQLNEKLFF. CDR3 DNA sequence: TGCGCCAGCAGCGGAGGTCAGTTAAATGAAAAACTGTTTTTT.

The V gene is TRBV11-1, the J gene TRBJ2-1; D unclear. The CDR3 has 12 residues. Trimming cost V 5 bases and J 10 bases, with 12 bases left between them. Per germline, CDR1 SGHAT and CDR2 FQDESV (reference sequence). The CDR3 is CASSRAQVEQFF. As DNA, the CDR3 is TGTGCCAGCAGCCGGGCCCAGGTAGAGCAGTTCTTC.

The chain recombines TRBV18 with TRBJ1-1; D is unclear. Trimming removed 0 bases at V and 1 base at J, with 9 bases between. From germline, CDR1 is KGHSH and CDR2 LQKENI. The CDR3 length is 15 residues. The CDR3 region has the DNA TGTGCCAGCTCACCACCGTATCGGGGGAACACTGAAGCTTTCTTT. Its translation is CASSPPYRGNTEAFF. The full variable domain, with the rest looked up from reference TRBV18 and TRBJ1-1, is NAGVMQNPRHLVRRRGQEARLRCSPMKGHSHVYWYRQLPEEGLKFMVYLQKENIIDESGMPKERFSAEFPKEGPSILRIQQVVRGDSAAYFCASSPPYRGNTEAFFGQGTRLTVV.

The rearrangement uses TRBV18 and TRBJ1-5; D ambiguous. Germline V gene lookup returns CDR1 KGHSH and CDR2 LQKENI. CDR3 length equals 17 residues. Trimming cost V 3 bases and J 0 bases, with 15 bases left between them. CDR3 sequence: CASSPSPQKYSNQPQHF. Written as DNA, the CDR3 is TGTGCCAGCTCACCGTCTCCTCAAAAATATAGCAATCAGCCCCAGCATTTT.

The chain couples TRBV3-1 to TRBJ2-1; either TRBD1 or TRBD2 may fit D (5 bases each). V dropped 4 bases and J dropped 4 bases, with 20 bases sitting between them. The CDR3 runs to 17 residues. Germline loops: CDR1 LGHDT, CDR2 YNNKEL (reference sequence). The CDR3 reads CASSRGAGAAGYNEQFF. In DNA form, the CDR3 reads TGTGCCAGCAGCCGAGGGGCTGGTGCCGCCGGTTACAATGAGCAGTTCTTC.

V usage is TRBV12-3 or TRBV12-4 and J usage is TRBJ2-5; D may be TRBD2 (6 bases). The CDR3 is 13 residues long. Trimming took 4 bases from V and 0 from J, leaving 6 bases between them. The CDR3 bases are TGTGCCAGCAGTTGGGACTACCAAGAGACCCAGTACTTC. As protein: CASSWDYQETQYF.